This is a list of T cell receptor beta chains from one sample in a study of regulatory T cells in long-lasting Graves disease. MiXCR, applied by TCRdb to the multiplex PCR reads, yields one record per CDR3 protein. The repertoire includes roughly 500,000 distinct CDR3 sequences, 12% of them detected once, and more than 8% sits in the top ten. This sample also belongs to another study, concerning T cells in Graves' hyperthyroidism and ophthalmopathy.

The specimen was peripheral blood mononuclear cells (PBMCs), collected at new diagnosis, from a patient treated with antithyroid drugs. The receptors stem from a woman younger than 45 with Graves disease. CDR3s include the opening cysteine and the closing phenylalanine or tryptophan. Each record gives: CDR3 length, clone size, V gene, D gene, J gene, CDR3 DNA, CDR3 protein. The D gene is left open where the match is weak. A row's size may be missing; if present it is once, few, many or a size class.

>16|.|TRBV7-8|TRBD2|TRBJ2-1
TGTGCCAGCAGCTCCAACCTAGCGGGAGCGGCCAATGAGCAGTTCTTC
CASSSNLAGAANEQFF
>19|many|TRBV6-5|TRBD1|TRBJ1-5
TGTGCCAGCAGTTACTCAAGGGTTCGGGACAGGAATAGCAATCAGCCCCAGCATTTT
CASSYSRVRDRNSNQPQHF
>16|many|TRBV2|.|TRBJ2-2
TGTGCCAGCAGTACCGCCAGGGCAGTGACGGGTGGGGAGCTGTTTTTT
CASSTARAVTGGELFF
>12|many|TRBV19|.|TRBJ1-1
TGTGCCAGTAGTAGATGGAACACTGAAGCTTTCTTT
CASSRWNTEAFF
>14|many|TRBV27|TRBD1|TRBJ1-2
TGTGCCAGCAGCCCGGGACAGGGGCGCTATGGCTACACCTTC
CASSPGQGRYGYTF
>14|few|TRBV29-1|.|TRBJ2-1
TGCAGCGTCGATACCGGGACCACCTACAATGAGCAGTTCTTC
CSVDTGTTYNEQFF
>18|many|TRBV11-2|.|TRBJ2-6
TGTGCCAGCAGCCCATGGGCGGTTAGGGACCTAGGGGCCAACGTCCTGACTTTC
CASSPWAVRDLGANVLTF
>16|.|TRBV28|.|TRBJ2-7
TGTGCCAGCAGTTCTGGAGGACGGAGACAATACTCCGAGCAGTACTTC
CASSSGGRRQYSEQYF
>15|many|TRBV5-1|TRBD2|TRBJ2-2
TGCGCCAGCAGCTTGACTAGCGGGAGACCCGGGGAGCTGTTTTTT
CASSLTSGRPGELFF
>17|many|TRBV7-6|TRBD2|TRBJ2-3
TGTGCCAGCAGCTTTAGGGCTAGCGGGAGGAGCACAGATACGCAGTATTTT
CASSFRASGRSTDTQYF
>15|many|TRBV15|TRBD1|TRBJ1-1
TGTGCCACCAGCAGGATATACAGGGGAGTTACTGAAGCTTTCTTT
CATSRIYRGVTEAFF
>16|many|TRBV28|.|TRBJ1-4
TGTGCCAGCAGTGGGTCAGGGCTAGCAACTAATGAAAAACTGTTTTTT
CASSGSGLATNEKLFF
>18|many|TRBV11-2|TRBD2|TRBJ2-1
TGTGCCAGCAGCTTAGGCTGGCTAGCGGTGAGCTCCTACAATGAGCAGTTCTTC
CASSLGWLAVSSYNEQFF
>13|many|TRBV20-1|.|TRBJ1-1
TGCAGTGCTAGATTCCAGGGCGGGTCTGAAGCTTTCTTT
CSARFQGGSEAFF
>10|few|TRBV29-1|.|TRBJ2-1
TGCGGCGTTGATGATTTTAAGGTGTTCTTC
CGVDDFKVFF
>16|.|TRBV27|TRBD2|TRBJ2-3
TGTGCCAGCAGTTTTCGGACTAGCCTTACCCCAGATACGCAGTATTTT
CASSFRTSLTPDTQYF
>17|many|TRBV13|.|TRBJ1-5
TGTGCCAGCAGCAGCCGTAAAGACCCCTCTCCCAATCAGCCCCAGCATTTT
CASSSRKDPSPNQPQHF
>14|.|TRBV28|.|TRBJ2-7
TGTGCCAGCAGCGGACAGACCACGGCCTACGAGCAGTACTTC
CASSGQTTAYEQYF
>14|.|TRBV6-1|TRBD2|TRBJ2-3
TGTGCCAGCAGCCGCAGGGAGGGGTCAGATACGCAGTATTTT
CASSRREGSDTQYF
>14|few|TRBV4-2|.|TRBJ1-2
TGTGCCAGCAGCCCAAACTGGGATAACTATGGCTACACCTTC
CASSPNWDNYGYTF
>14|many|TRBV28|.|TRBJ1-1
TGTGCCAGCAGCAGCTCAGGGATGAACACTGAAGCTTTCTTT
CASSSSGMNTEAFF
>15|many|TRBV28|.|TRBJ2-5
TGTGCCAGCAGGGATGGGGTAACAGGGTCGGAGACCCAGTACTTC
CASRDGVTGSETQYF
>14|few|TRBV5-6|.|TRBJ1-4
TGTGCCAGCAGCTTGACAGGTCCTTGGGAAAAACTGTTTTTT
CASSLTGPWEKLFF
>18|few|TRBV2|TRBD2|TRBJ2-1
TGTGCCAGCAGTGAAGAATGGGGTCTTAGCGGGGTCTACAATGAGCAGTTCTTC
CASSEEWGLSGVYNEQFF
>14|.|TRBV7-8|.|TRBJ2-7
TGTGCCAGCAGCTTTGGGGCCTTGGGTTACGAGCAGTACTTC
CASSFGALGYEQYF
>17|many|TRBV7-2|TRBD2|TRBJ2-4
TGTGCCAGCAGCTCAGAGGGTAGCGGGAGTGTCAAAAACATTCAGTACTTC
CASSSEGSGSVKNIQYF
>16|.|TRBV4-3|.|TRBJ2-1
TGCGCCAGCAGCCAAGGGCACAGCGTAGGTAGGAATGAGCAGTTCTTC
CASSQGHSVGRNEQFF
>16|few|TRBV9|TRBD1|TRBJ2-3
TGTGCCAGCAGCGTCACCACGACAGGGGTCACAGATACGCAGTATTTT
CASSVTTTGVTDTQYF
>11|many|TRBV30|.|TRBJ1-6
TGTGCCTGGAGTAGGGAGTCTACCCTCCACTTT
CAWSRESTLHF
>14|many|TRBV7-9|.|TRBJ1-4
TGTGCCAGCAGCTTAGTACAGATTGGTCAACAACTGTTTTTT
CASSLVQIGQQLFF
>12|many|TRBV6-1|.|TRBJ2-1
TGTGCCAGCAGTCTTCAAAACAATGAGCAGTTCTTC
CASSLQNNEQFF
>16|many|TRBV20-1|TRBD2|TRBJ2-5
TGCAGTGCCCGGGGGACTAGCGGGATGAAGGGGGAGACCCAGTACTTC
CSARGTSGMKGETQYF
>13|few|TRBV20-1|TRBD1|TRBJ1-6
TGCAGTGCTAACAGGGGGTTTCTCTCACCCCTCCACTTT
CSANRGFLSPLHF
>15|many|TRBV5-1|.|TRBJ1-4
TGCGCCAGCAGCTTGGGAGCTGCAACTAATGAAAAACTGTTTTTT
CASSLGAATNEKLFF
>14|many|TRBV28|TRBD1|TRBJ2-7
TGTGCCAGCACCGACACCGGGACAGACTACGAGCAGTACTTC
CASTDTGTDYEQYF
>14|.|TRBV12-3/TRBV12-4|.|TRBJ2-7
TGTGCCAGCAGCCCACGGGACTCGGCCTACGAGCAGTACTTC
CASSPRDSAYEQYF
>19|many|TRBV30|TRBD2|TRBJ2-2
TGTGCCTGTGCTTCCGGGACTAGCGGGAGTAATTTCGAAACCGGGGAGCTGTTTTTT
CACASGTSGSNFETGELFF
>18|many|TRBV18|TRBD2|TRBJ2-4
TGTGCCAGCTCACCTCCCGGACTAGCGGGAGGGCCTGGAAACATTCAGTACTTC
CASSPPGLAGGPGNIQYF
>11|many|TRBV28|.|TRBJ2-5
TGTGCCAGCAGTATCCTAGGGACCCAGTACTTC
CASSILGTQYF
>15|.|TRBV5-5|.|TRBJ1-1
TGTGCCAACAGCTTGGCACCCCAGATGAACACTGAAGCTTTCTTT
CANSLAPQMNTEAFF
>13|few|TRBV29-1|TRBD2|TRBJ2-4
TGCAGCGTCCGGACTAGCCCCCTAAACATTCAGTACTTC
CSVRTSPLNIQYF
>17|many|TRBV27|.|TRBJ1-2
TGTGCCAGCAGTCCATCGGGGGGGCACCGCGGGCGCTATGGCTACACCTTC
CASSPSGGHRGRYGYTF
>13|.|TRBV20-1|.|TRBJ2-1
TGCAGTGCTGCCCCGGGGCGCTACAATGAGCAGTTCTTC
CSAAPGRYNEQFF
>14|many|TRBV2|.|TRBJ1-2
TGTGCCAGCAGTGTGGTCTGGGGTTCGGATGGCTACACCTTC
CASSVVWGSDGYTF
>15|many|TRBV9|.|TRBJ1-3
TGTGCCAGCAGCGTCGCGGGAGTCTCTGGAAACACCATATATTTT
CASSVAGVSGNTIYF
>14|many|TRBV5-1|TRBD2|TRBJ2-1
TGCGCCAGCAGCCAAGATGGGGGGGGATATGAGCAGTTCTTC
CASSQDGGGYEQFF
>13|many|TRBV18|.|TRBJ2-7
TGTGCCAGCTCACCGTCCTGGGAAAACGAGCAGTACTTC
CASSPSWENEQYF
>13|many|TRBV29-1|TRBD1|TRBJ2-3
TGCAGCGCGCCGACAGGGAGCCTAGATACGCAGTATTTT
CSAPTGSLDTQYF
>13|many|TRBV9|.|TRBJ2-1
TGTGCCAGCGCACGGACTAGGGGGGATGAGCAGTTCTTC
CASARTRGDEQFF
>15|few|TRBV5-4|.|TRBJ1-5
TGTGCCAGCAGCTTGCCGGGGAAAGGCAATCAGCCCCAGCATTTT
CASSLPGKGNQPQHF
>16|many|TRBV2|TRBD2|TRBJ2-1
TGTGCCAGCATAGGGACTAGCGGGTACTCCTACAATGAGCAGTTCTTC
CASIGTSGYSYNEQFF
>15|.|TRBV9|.|TRBJ2-5
TGTGCCAGCAGCGTAGGGAGTGAGGCCAGGGAGACCCAGTACTTC
CASSVGSEARETQYF
>17|many|TRBV18|.|TRBJ2-1
TGTGCCAGCTCAACGTACCCAAGGCGCGATGGTTACAATGAGCAGTTCTTC
CASSTYPRRDGYNEQFF
>15|.|TRBV12-3/TRBV12-4|.|TRBJ1-1
TGTGCCAGCAGTTTAAGAGGGACGGAGAACACTGAAGCTTTCTTT
CASSLRGTENTEAFF